The T cell receptor (beta chain) under discussion was sequenced for a study of cytomegalovirus exposure and HLA in healthy donors. General study results and limits: No immune exposure information besides CMV serostatus was available. TCR beta V- and J-gene trimming was later associated with a missense DCLRE1C variant. The study labeled fewer than 200 TCR beta chains cytomegalovirus-associated.

The trim removed 8 bases at V and 5 bases at J, leaving 8 bases unmatched. CDR1 and CDR2 from the germline V gene are MNHEY and SMNVEV (reference sequence). The CDR3 length is 15 residues. Turning to this clone: Its antigen is not known.

Primers included in the PCR were 60 Vbeta and 13 Jbeta primers. Assay used: immunoSEQ multiplex PCR; TCRdb lists only in-frame clones, some missing. Of 90,000 to 100,000 clones listed, roughly 76% are singletons. The chain has TRBV27 and TRBJ2-2; 10 nucleotides match TRBD2. Sequencing was performed on PBMCs. This receptor was identified in a woman aged 55-70 years in good health and CMV-seropositive. For the CDR3, the DNA is TGTGCCAGCGGGAGAAAGACTAGCGGGACCGGGGAGCTGTTTTTT. Translating it yields CASGRKTSGTGELFF.